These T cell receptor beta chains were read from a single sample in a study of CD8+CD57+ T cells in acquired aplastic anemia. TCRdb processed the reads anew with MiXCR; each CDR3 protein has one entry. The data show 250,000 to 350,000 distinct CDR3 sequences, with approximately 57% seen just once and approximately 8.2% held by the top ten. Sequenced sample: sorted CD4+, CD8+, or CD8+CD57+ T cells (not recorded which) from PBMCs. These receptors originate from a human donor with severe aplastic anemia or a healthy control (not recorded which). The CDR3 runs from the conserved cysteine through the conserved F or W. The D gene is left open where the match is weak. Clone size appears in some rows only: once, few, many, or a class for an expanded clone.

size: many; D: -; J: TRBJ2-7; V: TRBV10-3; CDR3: CAISELNERSYEQYF; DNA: TGTGCCATCAGTGAGTTAAACGAGCGCTCCTACGAGCAGTACTTC
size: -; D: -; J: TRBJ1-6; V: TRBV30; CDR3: CALEVAGPDSPLHF; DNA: TGTGCCTTGGAGGTGGCAGGGCCCGATTCACCCCTCCACTTT
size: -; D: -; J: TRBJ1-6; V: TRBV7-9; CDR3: CASSLVGGFSPLHF; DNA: TGTGCCAGCAGCTTAGTGGGGGGGTTTTCGCCCCTCCACTTT
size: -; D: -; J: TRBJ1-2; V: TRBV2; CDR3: CASSDGVGYGYTF; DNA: TGTGCCAGCAGTGATGGGGTAGGCTATGGCTACACCTTC
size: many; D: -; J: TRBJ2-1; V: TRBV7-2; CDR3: CASSLSGGLYNEQFF; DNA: TGTGCCAGCAGCTTGTCGGGGGGCCTCTACAATGAGCAGTTCTTC
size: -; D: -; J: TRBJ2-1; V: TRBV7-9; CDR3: CASSLARTPRGEQFF; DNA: TGTGCCAGCAGCTTAGCTAGGACTCCCCGGGGTGAGCAGTTCTTC
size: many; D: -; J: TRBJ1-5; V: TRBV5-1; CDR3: CASSLDPYSNQPQHF; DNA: TGCGCCAGCAGCTTGGATCCTTATAGCAATCAGCCCCAGCATTTT
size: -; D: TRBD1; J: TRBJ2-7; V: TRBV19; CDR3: CASSRQGSNEQYF; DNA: TGTGCCAGTAGTAGACAGGGGTCCAACGAGCAGTACTTC
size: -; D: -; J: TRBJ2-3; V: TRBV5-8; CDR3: CASSSGEWGGTQYF; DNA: TGTGCCAGCAGCTCGGGGGAGTGGGGAGGTACGCAGTATTTT
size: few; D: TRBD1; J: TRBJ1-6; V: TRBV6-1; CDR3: CASTEGTGGSPLHF; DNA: TGTGCCAGCACCGAGGGAACAGGGGGTTCACCCCTCCACTTT
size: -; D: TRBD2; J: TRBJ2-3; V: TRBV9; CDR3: CASSVEASGDTQYF; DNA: TGTGCCAGCAGCGTAGAGGCTAGCGGCGATACGCAGTATTTT
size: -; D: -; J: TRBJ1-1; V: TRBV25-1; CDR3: CATRVPGNTEAFF; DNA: TGTGCCACCCGAGTCCCCGGGAACACTGAAGCTTTCTTT
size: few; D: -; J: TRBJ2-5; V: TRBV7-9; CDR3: CASSLVGQETQYF; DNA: TGTGCCAGCAGCTTAGTTGGTCAAGAGACCCAGTACTTC
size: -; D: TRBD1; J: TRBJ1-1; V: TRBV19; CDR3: CASSIRDRGTEAFF; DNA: TGTGCCAGTAGTATTCGAGACAGGGGAACTGAAGCTTTCTTT
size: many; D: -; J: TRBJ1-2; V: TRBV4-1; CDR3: CASSQEDGDRNGYTF; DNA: TGCGCCAGCAGCCAAGAAGATGGGGATAGAAATGGCTACACCTTC
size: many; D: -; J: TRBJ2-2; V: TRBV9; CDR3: CASRGGNTGELFF; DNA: TGTGCCAGCAGGGGGGGAAACACCGGGGAGCTGTTTTTT
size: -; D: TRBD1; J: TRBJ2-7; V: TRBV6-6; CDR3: CASSYRDRDERYF; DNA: TGTGCCAGCAGTTACCGGGACAGGGACGAGCGGTACTTC
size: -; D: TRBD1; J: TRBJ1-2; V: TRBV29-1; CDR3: CSVAGTGFGGYTF; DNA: TGCAGCGTTGCAGGGACAGGGTTTGGTGGCTACACCTTC
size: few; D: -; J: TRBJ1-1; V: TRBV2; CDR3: CASSSSGDTEAFF; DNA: TGTGCCAGCAGTTCATCAGGGGACACTGAAGCTTTCTTT
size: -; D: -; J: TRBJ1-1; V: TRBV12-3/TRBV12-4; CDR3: CASTHRRTEAFF; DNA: TGTGCCAGCACCCACAGGAGGACTGAAGCTTTCTTT
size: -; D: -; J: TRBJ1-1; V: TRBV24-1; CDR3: CATQDGMNTEAFF; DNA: TGTGCCACCCAGGACGGCATGAACACTGAAGCTTTCTTT
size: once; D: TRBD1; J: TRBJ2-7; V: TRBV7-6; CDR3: CASSSNRGYEQYF; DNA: TGTGCCAGCAGCTCAAACAGGGGGTACGAGCAGTACTTC
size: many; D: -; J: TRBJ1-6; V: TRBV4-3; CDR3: CASSQAQTTDNSPLHF; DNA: TGCGCCAGCAGCCAGGCACAGACAACGGACAATTCACCCCTCCACTTT
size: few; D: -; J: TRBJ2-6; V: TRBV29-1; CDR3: CSVDGGVKGGSGANVLTF; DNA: TGCAGCGTTGATGGAGGGGTAAAGGGGGGCTCTGGGGCCAACGTCCTGACTTTC
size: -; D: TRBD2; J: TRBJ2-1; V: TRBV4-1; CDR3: CASSQGTSYNEQFF; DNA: TGCGCCAGCAGCCAAGGGACTAGCTACAATGAGCAGTTCTTC
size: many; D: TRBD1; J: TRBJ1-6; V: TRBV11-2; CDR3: CASSSGQGANSPLHF; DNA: TGTGCCAGCAGCTCGGGACAGGGGGCCAATTCACCCCTCCACTTT
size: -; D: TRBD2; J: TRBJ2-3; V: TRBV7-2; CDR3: CASSPGLAGDTQYF; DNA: TGTGCCAGCAGCCCAGGACTAGCGGGAGATACGCAGTATTTT
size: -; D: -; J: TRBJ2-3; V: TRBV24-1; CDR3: CATSGPWGSDDTDTQYF; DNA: TGTGCCACCAGCGGCCCCTGGGGGTCAGATGACACAGATACGCAGTATTTT
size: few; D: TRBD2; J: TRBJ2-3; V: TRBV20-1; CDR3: CSAVLAGGRDTQYF; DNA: TGCAGTGCCGTACTAGCGGGGGGACGAGATACGCAGTATTTT
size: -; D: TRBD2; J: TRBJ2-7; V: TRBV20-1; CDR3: CSATVRGRVYEQYF; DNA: TGCAGTGCTACAGTCCGCGGGAGGGTCTACGAGCAGTACTTC